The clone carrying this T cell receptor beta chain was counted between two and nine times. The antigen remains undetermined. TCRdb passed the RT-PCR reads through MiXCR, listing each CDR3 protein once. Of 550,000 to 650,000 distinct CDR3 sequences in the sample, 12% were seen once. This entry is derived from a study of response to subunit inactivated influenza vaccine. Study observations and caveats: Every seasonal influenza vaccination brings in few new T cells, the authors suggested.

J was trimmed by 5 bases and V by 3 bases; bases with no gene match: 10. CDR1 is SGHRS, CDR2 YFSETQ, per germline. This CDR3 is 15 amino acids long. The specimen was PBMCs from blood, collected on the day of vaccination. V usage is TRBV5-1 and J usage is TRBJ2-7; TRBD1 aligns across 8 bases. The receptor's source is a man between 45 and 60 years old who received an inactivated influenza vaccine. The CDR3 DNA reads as TGCGCCAGCAGCTACCGGGACAGGAGTTCTCACGAGCAGTACTTC. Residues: CASSYRDRSSHEQYF.